What follows are 26 T cell receptor beta chains derived from one specimen sequenced in a study of T cell repertoires in cytomegalovirus infection. Each CDR3 protein is one row after TCRdb ran MiXCR on the reads. The profile shows about 770,000 distinct CDR3 sequences, 25% to 30% of them singletons. These receptors' antigens are unknown. Sequencing was performed on cultured CD8+ T cells from PBMCs, taken from culture after CMV antigen stimulation. The receptors were gathered from a human donor in good health (CMV status not recorded). Some clones in this sample may be carry-over from other donors' samples.

The rearrangement uses TRBV6-8 and TRBJ2-1; D gene uncertain. Germline V gene sequence: CDR1 MNHGY, CDR2 SAAAGT. Trimming took 5 bases from V and 0 from J, leaving 11 bases between them. The length of the CDR3 is 15 residues. CDR3 loop: CASSVRVSSYNEQFF. The DNA for the CDR3 is TGTGCCAGCAGTGTAAGGGTCAGCTCCTACAATGAGCAGTTCTTC.

A remark on this clonotype: Germline is not matched at one junction end, which may reflect a read error. V and J are TRBV28 and TRBJ1-1; D unclear. The germline V gene encodes CDR1 MDHEN and CDR2 SYDVKM. The CDR3 spans 15 residues. DNA for the CDR3: TGTTCCAGCAGTTTAATTTTTTATGGTGCCGCTGAAGCTTTCTTT. Protein product: CSSSLIFYGAAEAFF.

V is TRBV2 and J is TRBJ2-3, with 8 bases identical to TRBD2. The J segment lost 2 bases and the V segment lost 6 bases, leaving 4 bases of the junction unmatched. The CDR3 runs 14 residues. CDR1 and CDR2 (germline): SNHLY, FYNNEI. CDR3 sequence (DNA): TGTGCCAGCAGCGGCGGGGGGTTCACAGATACGCAGTATTTT. Translating it yields CASSGGGFTDTQYF.

This clonotype was recorded once. CDR3 amino acids: CASSSRSSGGGRETQYF. The CDR3 DNA follows: TGTGCCAGCAGTTCACGATCTAGCGGGGGGGGTAGGGAGACCCAGTACTTC. The chain carries TRBV27 and TRBJ2-5, with 12 nucleotides matching TRBD2. V shed 4 bases, J shed 5 bases, and the junction held 11 bases outside the gene matches. This CDR3 region has 17 residues. CDR1 and CDR2 (germline): MNHEY, SMNVEV (reference sequence).

This clonotype occurred a few times. The chain combines TRBV18 with TRBJ1-1; D gene ambiguous. CDR1 and CDR2 (germline): KGHSH, LQKENI. The germline V and J ends were trimmed by 1 base and 3 bases, with 6 bases remaining between them. This CDR3 spans 13 amino acids. CDR3 sequence (DNA): TGTGCCAGCTCACCACAAAGGGACACTGAAGCTTTCTTT. Protein: CASSPQRDTEAFF.

The chain couples TRBV20-1 to TRBJ2-7; the match to TRBD1 covers 7 bases. V shed 0 bases, J shed 2 bases, and the junction held 10 bases outside the gene matches. Germline values: CDR1 DFQATT, CDR2 SNEGSKA (reference sequence). This CDR3 comprises 16 residues. The CDR3, as DNA: TGCAGTGCTAGAGAAGCGGTCCGACAGGGAACCTACGAGCAGTACTTC. It translates to CSAREAVRQGTYEQYF.

This clonotype showed up many times. This chain uses TRBV7-8 with TRBJ1-6; 8 nucleotides line up with TRBD1. Germline CDR1 reads SGHVS; CDR2 reads FQNEAQ. CDR3 length: 15 amino acids. V was pared by 5 bases and J by 14 bases, with 14 bases of the junction left unmatched. The CDR3 DNA reads as TGTGCCAGCAGCCCAGGGGGCGCCGGGGGTTTGACCCTCCACTTT. Protein product: CASSPGGAGGLTLHF.

V gene TRBV27 combines with J gene TRBJ1-2; 11 bases agree with TRBD1. CDR1 and CDR2 (germline): MNHEY, SMNVEV (reference sequence). The CDR3 has 17 amino acids. V shed 6 bases, J shed 4 bases, and the junction held 13 bases outside the gene matches. CDR3 region: CASSRLRTGGVPYGYTF. Here the CDR3 DNA reads TGTGCCAGCAGCCGACTTAGGACAGGGGGCGTTCCCTATGGCTACACCTTC.

This clonotype was seen ten or more times. The chain links TRBV12-5 to TRBJ2-1; 10 bases fit TRBD1. The germline gives CDR1 LGHNT, CDR2 FRNRAP. With V trimmed by 5 bases and J by 3 bases, 10 bases remained unmatched. This CDR3 region has 17 residues. The CDR3 is CASGGGTGEKNYNEQFF. The CDR3 DNA reads as TGTGCTAGTGGTGGAGGGACAGGGGAAAAAAACTACAATGAGCAGTTCTTC. Combining the CDR3 with reference TRBV12-5 and TRBJ2-1 gives the whole variable domain DARVTQTPRHKVTEMGQEVTMRCQPILGHNTVFWYRQTMMQGLELLAYFRNRAPLDDSGMPKDRFSAEMPDATLATLKIQPSEPRDSAVYFCASGGGTGEKNYNEQFFGPGTRLTVL.

This clonotype was picked up many times. J is TRBJ1-6 and V is TRBV7-8, with TRBD1 as a possible D gene (5 bases). The CDR3 consists of 17 residues. The V end lost 3 bases, the J end lost 5 bases, and 17 bases lay between the germline ends. Per the germline V gene, CDR1 is SGHVS and CDR2 is FQNEAQ. The CDR3 bases are TGTGCCAGCAGCTTTGAGGGGCCGGGGATCAATAATTCACCCCTCCACTTT. Encoded protein: CASSFEGPGINNSPLHF.

The sample holds many counts of this clonotype. V usage is TRBV5-4 and J usage is TRBJ2-1; maybe TRBD2 (6 bases). The CDR3 sequence is 11 residues long. V lost 2 bases and J lost 10, with 7 bases in between. The germline CDR1 and CDR2 sequences are SGHNT and YYREEE (reference sequence). As DNA, the CDR3 is TGTGCCAGCAGCTTAGGACTAGAGCAGTTCTTC. Translation gives CASSLGLEQFF.

The chain is built from TRBV12-3 or TRBV12-4 and TRBJ1-1, with TRBD1 matching 7 bases. This CDR3 is built from 14 residues. The junction had 7 bases not matched to a gene; V was cut back by 6 bases and J by 3 bases. DNA of the CDR3: TGTGCCAGCAGACCCCCGAGGGGGCACACTGAAGCTTTCTTT. Translating it yields CASRPPRGHTEAFF.

The chain has TRBV12-3 or TRBV12-4 and TRBJ1-1; TRBD1 might be the D (5 bases). CDR3 length: 15 residues. V was pared by 1 base and J by 4 bases, with 13 bases between. CDR3 protein: CASSLGGRGGTEAFF. CDR3 in DNA: TGTGCCAGCAGTTTAGGGGGGAGGGGTGGCACTGAAGCTTTCTTT.

The chain carries TRBV4-2 and TRBJ2-1; tentative D call: TRBD1 (5 bases). Trimming stripped 1 base from V and 3 bases from J, with 16 bases between. This CDR3 has 17 amino acids. CDR1 is LGHNA and CDR2 is YNFKEQ in the germline V gene. This CDR3 reads CASSQVPPGLNYNEQFF. The CDR3 DNA reads as TGTGCCAGCAGCCAAGTTCCTCCAGGGCTAAACTACAATGAGCAGTTCTTC.

V gene TRBV19 combines with J gene TRBJ1-1; D is unclear. From germline, CDR1 is LNHDA and CDR2 SQIVND (reference sequence). This CDR3 is 19 amino acids long. Between the trimmed V and J ends, which lost 1 base and 6 bases, there was a span of 27 bases. CDR3 amino acids: CASSIGIDTSRWSSAEAFF. The CDR3 DNA is TGTGCCAGTAGTATAGGAATCGACACCTCACGGTGGTCGAGCGCTGAAGCTTTCTTT.

This chain joins TRBV12-3 or TRBV12-4 and TRBJ2-3; 8 bases are shared with TRBD2. The CDR3 runs 15 residues. Germline trimming cut 3 bases from V and 4 bases from J; bases unmatched to any gene: 6. The CDR3 spells CASSFGGAVADTQYF. In DNA, the CDR3 is TGTGCCAGCAGTTTCGGGGGGGCCGTGGCAGATACGCAGTATTTT.

The table lists this clonotype with a few counts. The chain employs TRBV20-1 and TRBJ2-3; 9 bases agree with TRBD2. This CDR3 is 16 amino acids long. After removal of 0 bases from V and 3 bases from J, the junction contained 7 bases not matched to a gene. Germline V gene data show CDR1 as DFQATT and CDR2 as SNEGSKA (reference sequence). The CDR3 loop is CSARDRGGAWTDTQYF. The CDR3 bases are TGCAGTGCTAGAGATCGCGGGGGGGCGTGGACAGATACGCAGTATTTT.

V is TRBV4-2 and J is TRBJ1-4, with TRBD1 identical over 10 bases. The germline CDR1 and CDR2 sequences are LGHNA and YNFKEQ. The CDR3 covers 15 residues. After removal of 2 bases from V and 6 bases from J, the junction contained 3 bases not matched to a gene. CDR3 amino acids: CASSQRDRGYEKLFF. The CDR3 DNA follows: TGTGCCAGCAGCCAAAGGGACAGGGGTTATGAAAAACTGTTTTTT.

This clonotype was recorded many times. This chain links TRBV7-2 with TRBJ1-2; D unclear. Germline CDR1 and CDR2: SGHTA and FQGNSA. The CDR3 is made up of 13 amino acids. The V end was cut by 4 bases, the J end by 4 bases, with 10 bases between. Here the CDR3 reads CASSSLETYGYTF. DNA for the CDR3: TGTGCCAGCAGCTCCCTTGAGACCTATGGCTACACCTTC. Drawing the rest from reference TRBV7-2 and TRBJ1-2, the complete variable domain is GAGVSQSPSNKVTEKGKDVELRCDPISGHTALYWYRQSLGQGLEFLIYFQGNSAPDKSGLPSDRFSAERTGGSVSTLTIQRTQQEDSAVYLCASSSLETYGYTFGSGTRLTVV.

The gene calls are TRBV6-1 and TRBJ2-5; TRBD1 aligns across 7 bases. Germline CDR1 is MNHNS and CDR2 is SASEGT. The CDR3 covers 15 residues. With 10 bases clipped from V and 1 base from J, the junction kept 12 bases outside the gene matches. The CDR3 is CAIDERAGGQETQYF. CDR3 coding DNA: TGTGCCATCGACGAGAGGGCAGGGGGCCAAGAGACCCAGTACTTC.

The rearrangement links TRBV20-1 to TRBJ1-1, with D possibly matching TRBD1 (5 bases). Germline values: CDR1 DFQATT, CDR2 SNEGSKA (reference sequence). With 1 base removed from V and 6 bases from J, the gap between germline ends came to 9 bases. CDR3 length: 12 residues. DNA of the CDR3: TGCAGTGCTAGAGTTTACAGGCCTGAAGCTTTCTTT. It yields the protein CSARVYRPEAFF.

In this sample, this clonotype turned up a few times. The rearrangement joins TRBV12-3 or TRBV12-4 to TRBJ2-5; 7 positions agree with TRBD1. This CDR3 contains 15 residues. Trimming removed 7 bases from V and 2 bases from J; junction bases left unmatched: 10. The CDR3 loop is CASTPPGGVQETQYF. In nucleotides, the CDR3 is TGTGCCAGCACCCCCCCAGGGGGAGTGCAAGAGACCCAGTACTTC.

This clonotype was observed a few times. The chain carries TRBV27 and TRBJ1-4; D call uncertain. Germline V CDR1 and CDR2: MNHEY, SMNVEV (reference sequence). V lost 5 bases and J lost 13, with 20 bases in between. The CDR3 runs to 14 residues. CDR3 DNA: TGTGCCAGCAGTCAACTGCGGACGGAGAGGCGACTGTTTTTT. The encoded protein is CASSQLRTERRLFF. The full variable domain, its missing parts supplied by reference TRBV27 and TRBJ1-4, is EAQVTQNPRYLITVTGKKLTVTCSQNMNHEYMSWYRQDPGLGLRQIYYSMNVEVTDKGDVPEGYKVSRKEKRNFPLILESPSPNQTSLYFCASSQLRTERRLFFGSGTQLSVL.

V and J are TRBV27 and TRBJ2-7, with D perhaps TRBD1 (6 bases). V was cut by 6 bases and J by 3 bases, with 18 bases left in between. Per germline, CDR1 MNHEY and CDR2 SMNVEV (reference sequence). This CDR3 is 15 amino acids long. This CDR3 reads CASSAGTRVLYEQYF. DNA for the CDR3: TGTGCCAGCAGCGCCGGGACACGGGTCCTCTACGAGCAGTACTTC.

This clonotype was seen only a few times. The chain combines TRBV7-9 with TRBJ1-2, with unresolved D. V was trimmed by 4 bases and J by 7 bases, leaving 16 bases between them. The CDR3 extends over 14 amino acids. Germline V gives CDR1 SEHNR, CDR2 FQNEAQ (reference sequence). This chain's CDR3 is CASSSSSGSGGYTF. CDR3 bases: TGTGCCAGCAGCTCAAGCTCCGGATCGGGTGGCTACACCTTC.

The V gene is TRBV6-5, the J gene TRBJ2-5, with D perhaps TRBD2 (6 bases). The CDR3 contains 14 residues. From germline, CDR1 is MNHEY and CDR2 SVGAGI. V lost 4 bases and J 0 bases, leaving 9 bases between the germline ends. CDR3: CASSSGLYQETQYF. The CDR3 DNA reads as TGTGCCAGCAGTTCGGGACTCTACCAAGAGACCCAGTACTTC.